This T cell receptor (beta chain) was observed in a study of T cell changes during pregnancy in multiple sclerosis. Generated by immunoSEQ multiplex PCR, the TCRdb table keeps only in-frame clones and is missing some. There are 100,000 or so clones in the sample; 90% to 95% occur only once, and 0.9% lies in the top ten. Germline lookup yields CDR1 MNHEY and CDR2 SMNVEV (reference sequence). V was cut by 3 bases and J by 3 bases, with 9 bases left in between. The CDR3 contains 13 residues. The clonotype originates from a female donor with multiple sclerosis, enrolled in a pregnancy study. The specimen comprised peripheral blood, sampled before pregnancy. V gene TRBV27 combines with J gene TRBJ2-7; weak D call: TRBD1 (5 bases). The CDR3 nucleotides are TGTGCCAGCAGTTTCACTCAGGGCTACGAGCAGTACTTC. Its protein product is CASSFTQGYEQYF.